One and the same sample provided the 31 T cell receptor beta chains below, sequenced in a study of blood T cell repertoires in COVID-19. Data came from immunoSEQ multiplex PCR; TCRdb stores just in-frame clones and leaves some out. The sample carries 35,000 to 45,000 clones, 75% to 90% recorded once. Sequences were obtained from peripheral blood. These receptors all stem from a man in his 60s with acute or convalescent COVID-19.

This clone was counted once. CDR3 nucleotide sequence: TGTGCCAGCAGTGAGCCCCCGGGGACCCAGTACTTC. This sequence encodes CASSEPPGTQYF. V gene TRBV6-1 combines with J gene TRBJ2-5, with D unclear. The CDR3 has 12 residues. Deletions cut 3 bases from V and 7 bases from J, with 9 bases between. CDR1 and CDR2 from the germline V gene are MNHNS and SASEGT.

The chain has TRBV28 and TRBJ1-4, with D possibly being TRBD1 (5 bases). CDR3 length: 13 residues. V dropped 2 bases and J dropped 12 bases, with 13 bases sitting between them. Germline V gene lookup returns CDR1 MDHEN and CDR2 SYDVKM. Written as DNA, the CDR3 is TGTGCCAGCAGTTTAGGGGCTGGCTTCGAACTGTTTTTT. Translated, it gives CASSLGAGFELFF.

V and J are TRBV27 and TRBJ2-7; 10 nucleotides agree with TRBD2. The CDR3 runs to 18 residues. Germline trimming cut 9 bases from V and 3 bases from J; bases unmatched to any gene: 20. Germline CDR1 reads MNHEY; CDR2 reads SMNVEV (reference sequence). CDR3 residues: CASRPRVAGGSVFYEQYF. In DNA form, the CDR3 reads TGTGCCAGTCGCCCCCGGGTAGCGGGAGGCTCCGTTTTCTACGAGCAGTACTTC.

The count of this clone is one. The genes are TRBV6-5 and TRBJ2-7, with 14 bases matching TRBD2. V was pared by 10 bases and J by 12 bases, with 8 bases of the junction left unmatched. CDR3 length: 12 residues. Germline lookup yields CDR1 MNHEY and CDR2 SVGAGI. The CDR3, as DNA: TGTGCCACCGGGACTAGCGGGGGACCTTGGTACTTC. Residues: CATGTSGGPWYF.

The chain employs TRBV7-9 and TRBJ2-2, with 7 bases lining up with TRBD1. The CDR3 contains 16 residues. V was pared by 4 bases and J by 3 bases, with 8 bases of the junction left unmatched. Germline V gene data show CDR1 as SEHNR and CDR2 as FQNEAQ (reference sequence). CDR3 sequence: CASSSSGTAHTGELFF. CDR3 bases: TGTGCCAGCAGCTCTTCCGGGACAGCACACACCGGGGAGCTGTTTTTT.

The chain employs TRBV28 and TRBJ2-1, with 11 bases fitting TRBD2. The J segment lost 8 bases and the V segment lost 6 bases, leaving 21 bases of the junction unmatched. The CDR3 loop spans 19 amino acids. Germline loops: CDR1 MDHEN, CDR2 SYDVKM. The CDR3 spells CASRSTGVASGRMIDEQFF. CDR3 nucleotides: TGTGCCAGCAGATCGACAGGGGTGGCTAGCGGGAGGATGATCGATGAGCAGTTCTTC.

The chain is built from TRBV28 and TRBJ2-3, with 7 bases fitting TRBD1. Germline CDR1 reads MDHEN; CDR2 reads SYDVKM. The trim removed 5 bases at V and 13 bases at J, leaving 12 bases unmatched. This CDR3 comprises 13 residues. CDR3 bases: TGTGCCAGCAGTACCAGACAGGGCCCATTTGAGTATTTT. It codes for CASSTRQGPFEYF.

V usage is TRBV19 and J usage is TRBJ2-3, with D possibly being TRBD2 (6 bases). Trimming pared 3 bases from V and 3 bases from J, leaving 13 bases between. In germline, CDR1 is LNHDA, CDR2 SQIVND (reference sequence). This CDR3 region has 15 residues. CDR3 residues: CASSIGARGTDTQYF. The CDR3 bases are TGTGCCAGTAGTATCGGGGCCCGGGGGACAGATACGCAGTATTTT. Variable domain in full (rest from reference TRBV19 and TRBJ2-3): DGGITQSPKYLFRKEGQNVTLSCEQNLNHDAMYWYRQDPGQGLRLIYYSQIVNDFQKGDIAEGYSVSREKKESFPLTVTSAQKNPTAFYLCASSIGARGTDTQYFGPGTRLTVL.

The chain carries TRBV5-1 and TRBJ2-1; TRBD2 might be the D (6 bases). Trimming removed 3 bases from V and 10 bases from J, with 11 bases in between. The CDR3 is made up of 12 amino acids. Germline V gives CDR1 SGHRS, CDR2 YFSETQ. Written as DNA, the CDR3 is TGCGCCAGCAGCTCGGGGGAGAGAGAGCAGTTCTTC. This translates into CASSSGEREQFF. Full variable domain (rest looked up from reference TRBV5-1 and TRBJ2-1): KAGVTQTPRYLIKTRGQQVTLSCSPISGHRSVSWYQQTPGQGLQFLFEYFSETQRNKGNFPGRFSGRQFSNSRSEMNVSTLELGDSALYLCASSSGEREQFFGPGTRLTVL.

V is TRBV28 and J is TRBJ2-7; D might be TRBD2 (5 bases). V lost 6 bases and J lost 4, with 19 bases in between. From germline, CDR1 is MDHEN and CDR2 SYDVKM. CDR3 length: 15 residues. CDR3 bases: TGTGCCAGCAGGGACTTAGTTGGGGTGGGTTACGAGCAGTACTTC. This encodes CASRDLVGVGYEQYF.

The rearrangement uses TRBV27 and TRBJ2-5; D call uncertain. CDR1 MNHEY and CDR2 SMNVEV come from the germline V gene (reference sequence). V lost 2 bases to trimming and J lost 5 bases, with 9 bases between them. CDR3 length equals 13 residues. CDR3 in DNA: TGTGCCAGCAGTTTACCGGGTAGGGAGACCCAGTACTTC. This codes for CASSLPGRETQYF.

The rearrangement links TRBV4-1 to TRBJ2-3, with D hard to call. The CDR3 is 13 residues long. The V end lost 0 bases, the J end lost 9 bases, and 10 bases lay between the germline ends. Germline V CDR1 and CDR2: MGHRA, YSYEKL. The chain's CDR3 is CASSQDDRGTQYF. CDR3 in DNA: TGCGCCAGCAGCCAAGACGACCGCGGAACGCAGTATTTT.

This sequence joins TRBV3-1 (or the pseudogene TRBV3-2) and TRBJ2-7; 9 bases fit TRBD2. This CDR3 region has 14 residues. Per germline, CDR1 LGHDT and CDR2 YNNKEL (reference sequence). V was clipped by 1 base and J by 9 bases; unmatched bases: 7. DNA of the CDR3: TGTGCCAGCAGCCAAGGCCTAGCGGGATCGAGGCAGTACTTC. This gives the protein CASSQGLAGSRQYF.

The chain couples TRBV5-1 to TRBJ2-5; 7 bases align to TRBD2. CDR3 length: 16 residues. Germline V gives CDR1 SGHRS, CDR2 YFSETQ. With V trimmed by 3 bases and J by 5 bases, 13 bases remained unmatched. The CDR3 nucleotides are TGCGCCAGCAGCTCCGAGGGTGGGAGGGCCATGGAGACCCAGTACTTC. Amino acid sequence: CASSSEGGRAMETQYF. Full variable domain (missing parts from reference TRBV5-1 and TRBJ2-5): KAGVTQTPRYLIKTRGQQVTLSCSPISGHRSVSWYQQTPGQGLQFLFEYFSETQRNKGNFPGRFSGRQFSNSRSEMNVSTLELGDSALYLCASSSEGGRAMETQYFGPGTRLLVL.

The chain combines TRBV19 with TRBJ1-2, with 9 bases fitting TRBD1. With V trimmed by 3 bases and J by 3 bases, 5 bases remained unmatched. The V gene's germline CDR1 is LNHDA and CDR2 SQIVND (reference sequence). The CDR3 consists of 15 residues. The CDR3 DNA is TGTGCCAGTAGTATCCAGGGGACAGGGTACTATGGCTACACCTTC. This translates into CASSIQGTGYYGYTF.

This clone was seen more than once but under ten times. The chain couples TRBV10-3 to TRBJ2-2, with 7 bases lining up with TRBD2. V was clipped by 7 bases and J by 4 bases; unmatched bases: 9. This CDR3 contains 15 residues. Germline V gene data show CDR1 as ENHRY and CDR2 as SYGVKD. CDR3 loop: CAIMGSGLSTGELFF. CDR3 bases: TGTGCCATCATGGGTAGCGGGTTATCCACCGGGGAGCTGTTTTTT.

The V gene is TRBV6-4, the J gene TRBJ2-1; 8 nucleotides match TRBD2. There are 14 residues in the CDR3. The germline CDR1 and CDR2 sequences are MRHNA and SNTAGT. V lost 4 bases and J lost 9; bases outside the gene matches: 8. CDR3 sequence: CASSAEREWGEQFF. CDR3 DNA: TGTGCCAGCAGTGCTGAGCGGGAGTGGGGTGAGCAGTTCTTC.

The chain uses TRBV18 and TRBJ2-3; a weak D match, TRBD2 (6 bases). The CDR3 covers 15 residues. Trimming took off 6 bases at V and 5 bases at J, with 18 bases between the two ends. Germline-derived CDR1 and CDR2 are KGHSH and LQKENI. The CDR3 DNA is TGTGCCAGCTCTCACCCCGCGGCGGGGATAGATACGCAGTATTTT. It translates to CASSHPAAGIDTQYF.

The V gene is TRBV18, the J gene TRBJ1-5, with a tentative D call TRBD1 (5 bases). CDR1 and CDR2 (germline): KGHSH, LQKENI. Trimming removed 3 bases from V and 7 bases from J, with 10 bases in between. This CDR3 has 13 residues. This chain's CDR3 is CASSPGQGQPQHF. In nucleotides, the CDR3 is TGTGCCAGCTCACCCGGGCAGGGACAGCCCCAGCATTTT.

The CDR3 reads CASSTNSGKQETQYF. For the CDR3, the DNA is TGTGCCAGCAGTACTAACAGCGGGAAGCAAGAGACCCAGTACTTC. The chain combines TRBV7-6 with TRBJ2-5; the match to TRBD2 covers 7 bases. V trimming: 6 bases; J trimming: 2 bases; junction bases outside the gene matches: 9. Germline V lookup: CDR1 SGHVS, CDR2 FNYEAQ. There are 15 residues in the CDR3.

The V and J genes are TRBV2 and TRBJ2-7; 9 bases map to TRBD1. This CDR3 is 14 amino acids long. Trimming took 6 bases from V and 2 from J; bases not matched to a gene: 5. Germline-derived CDR1 and CDR2 are SNHLY and FYNNEI. CDR3 amino acids: CASRETGGPYEQYF. The CDR3 DNA sequence: TGTGCCAGCAGAGAGACAGGGGGGCCCTACGAGCAGTACTTC.

The V and J genes are TRBV6-5 and TRBJ1-1; maybe TRBD1 (5 bases). Deletions cut 6 bases from V and 11 bases from J, with 25 bases between. This CDR3 spans 15 amino acids. CDR1 is MNHEY, CDR2 SVGAGI, per germline. The CDR3 nucleotides read TGTGCCAGCAGCGGACGATCAGGGAAAGTAGCAGCGGCTTTCTTT. Encoded protein: CASSGRSGKVAAAFF.

The chain links TRBV9 to TRBJ2-2; D perhaps matches TRBD1 (6 bases). Germline CDR1 reads SGDLS; CDR2 reads YYNGEE. The germline V and J ends were trimmed by 3 bases and 6 bases, with 15 bases remaining between them. The CDR3 has 15 residues. CDR3 DNA: TGTGCCAGCAGCGCATACTCAGGGGATCCCGGGGAGCTGTTTTTT. It encodes CASSAYSGDPGELFF.

The V and J genes are TRBV5-4 and TRBJ1-1, with TRBD1 identical over 8 bases. This CDR3 comprises 14 residues. CDR1 is SGHNT, CDR2 YYREEE, per germline (reference sequence). Germline trimming cut 1 base from V and 4 bases from J; bases unmatched to any gene: 3. The CDR3 region has the DNA TGTGCCAGCAGCTTGCAGGGGGCGGCCACTGAAGCTTTCTTT. It translates to CASSLQGAATEAFF.

J is TRBJ1-2 and V is TRBV7-2; 12 bases map to TRBD1. From germline, CDR1 is SGHTA and CDR2 FQGNSA. Germline trimming cut 5 bases from V and 4 bases from J; bases unmatched to any gene: 14. The length of the CDR3 is 18 residues. The CDR3 loop is CASSQAGTGGFSGYGYTF. The DNA for the CDR3 is TGTGCCAGCAGCCAGGCGGGGACAGGGGGCTTTTCTGGCTATGGCTACACCTTC.

The chain employs TRBV7-9 and TRBJ2-1; 9 nucleotides align to TRBD1. This CDR3 contains 15 residues. Looked up from germline, CDR1 is SEHNR and CDR2 is FQNEAQ (reference sequence). Trimming removed 0 bases from V and 3 bases from J; junction bases left unmatched: 0. The CDR3 loop reads CASSLAGQGYNEQFF. The CDR3 DNA sequence: TGTGCCAGCAGCTTAGCGGGACAGGGCTACAATGAGCAGTTCTTC. The full variable domain, completed using reference TRBV7-9 and TRBJ2-1, is DTGVSQNPRHKITKRGQNVTFRCDPISEHNRLYWYRQTLGQGPEFLTYFQNEAQLEKSRLLSDRFSAERPKGSFSTLEIQRTEQGDSAMYLCASSLAGQGYNEQFFGPGTRLTVL.

The chain links TRBV6-5 to TRBJ1-2; 8 bases match TRBD1. This CDR3 is built from 16 residues. V dropped 2 bases and J dropped 2; count of bases not matched to a gene: 7. Germline lookup yields CDR1 MNHEY and CDR2 SVGAGI. CDR3 residues: CASSYNGQGLNYGYTF. The CDR3 DNA reads as TGTGCCAGCAGTTACAACGGACAGGGCCTCAACTATGGCTACACCTTC.

V gene TRBV12-3 or TRBV12-4 combines with J gene TRBJ2-7; TRBD1 is a possible D gene (6 bases). Trimming took 3 bases from V and 0 from J, leaving 6 bases between them. CDR3 length equals 13 residues. This chain's CDR3 is CASSLDSSYEQYF. The CDR3 DNA follows: TGTGCCAGCAGTTTGGACAGCTCCTACGAGCAGTACTTC.

DNA of the CDR3: TGTGCCAGCAGTTGGTGGCTTACGAACACTGAAGCTTTCTTT. This sequence encodes CASSWWLTNTEAFF. The gene calls are TRBV6-5 and TRBJ1-1; D is ambiguous. Per the germline V gene, CDR1 is MNHEY and CDR2 is SVGAGI. There are 14 residues in the CDR3. V lost 4 bases to trimming and J lost 1 base, with 10 bases between them.

V usage is TRBV7-2 and J usage is TRBJ1-2; D call uncertain. The CDR3 has 15 residues. Germline V gene lookup returns CDR1 SGHTA and CDR2 FQGNSA. V lost 4 bases and J 1 base, leaving 13 bases between the germline ends. The CDR3 region has the DNA TGTGCCAGCAGCTACCAGACAAACTTTAACTATGGCTACACCTTC. This gives the protein CASSYQTNFNYGYTF.

This chain's CDR3 is CASSFRANYGYTF. CDR3 nucleotides: TGTGCCAGCAGTTTTAGAGCTAACTATGGCTACACCTTC. This chain uses TRBV28 with TRBJ1-2; D remains unclear. V was shortened by 3 bases and J by 0 bases, with 5 bases between the two germline ends. The CDR3 runs 13 residues. Germline CDR1 reads MDHEN; CDR2 reads SYDVKM.